A selection of T cell receptor beta chains follows, all from one sample in a study of early T cells in non-severe SARS-CoV-2 infection. TCRdb fed the 5' RACE reads into MiXCR, producing one record per CDR3 protein. The table has about 67,000 distinct CDR3 sequences, 10% seen once; the top ten hold around a sixth. This specimen was whole blood, taken at baseline. Receptor source: an adult who was a healthcare worker with PCR-confirmed SARS-CoV-2 infection or an uninfected control (not recorded which). The CDR3 runs from the conserved cysteine through the conserved F or W. Each record gives: V gene, clone size, D gene, J gene, CDR3 protein, CDR3 DNA. The D gene is left open where the match is weak. Part of the rows lack a size; the others show once, few, many or a class for expanded clones.

V gene: TRBV20-1
clone size: many
D gene: -
J gene: TRBJ2-3
CDR3 protein: CKGGPNTDTQYF
CDR3 DNA: TGCAAGGGAGGACCCAACACAGATACGCAGTATTTT

V gene: TRBV4-1
clone size: many
D gene: -
J gene: TRBJ1-1
CDR3 protein: CASSHEDRRPEAFF
CDR3 DNA: TGCGCCAGCAGCCACGAGGATAGGAGGCCTGAAGCTTTCTTT

V gene: TRBV27
clone size: few
D gene: -
J gene: TRBJ1-1
CDR3 protein: CASSPPLGKAFF
CDR3 DNA: TGTGCCAGCAGTCCCCCCCTGGGGAAAGCTTTCTTT

V gene: TRBV7-9
clone size: few
D gene: -
J gene: TRBJ2-2
CDR3 protein: CASSPFGGNTGELFF
CDR3 DNA: TGTGCCAGCAGCCCTTTCGGGGGAAACACCGGGGAGCTGTTTTTT

V gene: TRBV29-1
clone size: -
D gene: -
J gene: TRBJ1-2
CDR3 protein: CSVSDPNYGYTF
CDR3 DNA: TGCAGCGTGTCAGATCCTAACTATGGCTACACCTTC

V gene: TRBV28
clone size: -
D gene: TRBD1
J gene: TRBJ1-5
CDR3 protein: CASSFPGGDQPQHF
CDR3 DNA: TGTGCCAGCAGTTTTCCAGGGGGTGATCAGCCCCAGCATTTT

V gene: TRBV7-9
clone size: many
D gene: TRBD1
J gene: TRBJ1-2
CDR3 protein: CASSLDGQGASVGYTF
CDR3 DNA: TGTGCCAGCAGCTTAGATGGACAGGGGGCAAGTGTTGGCTACACCTTC

V gene: TRBV5-4
clone size: few
D gene: -
J gene: TRBJ1-1
CDR3 protein: CASSPKVGANTEAFF
CDR3 DNA: TGTGCCAGCAGCCCCAAGGTGGGGGCGAACACTGAAGCTTTCTTT

V gene: TRBV6-2/TRBV6-3
clone size: -
D gene: TRBD1
J gene: TRBJ1-1
CDR3 protein: CASSYFPTGKNTEAFF
CDR3 DNA: TGTGCCAGCAGTTACTTCCCGACAGGGAAGAACACTGAAGCTTTCTTT

V gene: TRBV29-1
clone size: few
D gene: -
J gene: TRBJ2-1
CDR3 protein: CSVSTGTNEQFF
CDR3 DNA: TGCAGCGTTTCAACCGGGACGAATGAGCAGTTCTTC

V gene: TRBV7-2
clone size: many
D gene: -
J gene: TRBJ2-7
CDR3 protein: CASSLGSLARSYEQYF
CDR3 DNA: TGTGCCAGCAGCTTAGGCTCCCTAGCGAGGTCCTACGAGCAGTACTTC

V gene: TRBV6-2/TRBV6-3
clone size: many
D gene: -
J gene: TRBJ2-7
CDR3 protein: CASSYGSTRLLLF
CDR3 DNA: TGTGCCAGCAGTTACGGATCTACTAGGTTGTTGCTCTTC

V gene: TRBV3-1
clone size: -
D gene: -
J gene: TRBJ1-4
CDR3 protein: CASSQDGRPNEKLFF
CDR3 DNA: TGTGCCAGCAGCCAAGACGGAAGGCCGAATGAAAAACTGTTTTTT

V gene: TRBV9
clone size: -
D gene: TRBD2
J gene: TRBJ2-1
CDR3 protein: CASSVALAGTPQFF
CDR3 DNA: TGTGCCAGCAGCGTAGCACTAGCGGGGACCCCCCAGTTCTTC

V gene: TRBV18
clone size: few
D gene: -
J gene: TRBJ1-1
CDR3 protein: CASSPQDMNTEAFF
CDR3 DNA: TGTGCCAGCTCACCACAAGATATGAACACTGAAGCTTTCTTT